This TCR beta chain was identified during a study of CD8+ T cells in alopecia areata (dated by TCRdb to 2016 to 2019). In the study overall: The treated patients took part in an open-label pilot trial in which moderate-to-severe alopecia areata was treated with oral tofacitinib at 5 to 10 mg twice daily. Patients received tofacitinib for 6 to 18 months and were then followed off drug for 6 months to check for delayed response and recurrence. Disease severity in treated patients was measured with the SALT score, which quantifies the percentage of affected scalp surface area. To study T cell clonal expansion in alopecia areata, the researchers applied high-throughput TCRbeta sequencing to both the C3H/HeJ mouse model and human patients. Scalp tissue and sorted CD4+ and CD8+ peripheral blood T cells from patchy and totalis/universalis alopecia areata patients and from healthy controls were covered by human TCRbeta sequencing. Biopsies were taken from tofacitinib-treated patients at baseline and at 4 and 24 weeks of treatment, and a later scalp biopsy was taken in several of the tofacitinib-treated patients. Clonality in the scalp was compared among normal scalp (n=4), patchy alopecia areata scalp (n=8), and alopecia totalis/universalis scalp (n=8). The RNA source kit depended on sample type: the PAXgene miRNA kit for fixed scalp, the miRNeasy kit for PBMCs, and the RNeasy kit for mouse skin. immunoSEQ multiplex PCR using 35 Vbeta forward primers and 13 Jbeta reverse primers was used to amplify TCRbeta CDR3 regions.

Regarding this clone: Its antigen is unknown. The input lacks base qualities; no much larger clone sits a single base away.

The treatment or condition label, as the study defines it: oral pan-JAK inhibitor, 5-10 mg twice daily. Lesional scalp punch biopsies and peripheral blood were collected from alopecia areata patients. After PBMCs were isolated by density centrifugation and stained for CD3, CD4 and CD8, a FACSAria was used to sort CD4+ and CD8+ T cells. Library preparation used the immunoSEQ multiplex PCR assay. RNA was extracted from all samples and reverse transcribed into cDNA as template for TCR sequencing. SuperScript III was used to make first-strand cDNA, primed with a 2:1 mix of oligo-dT and random hexamers. A synthetic immune receptor repertoire was used to assess amplification bias, and residual bias was removed computationally. Per the authors' processing: Raw reads were preprocessed to remove errors, and CDR3 was defined by IMGT conventions from the conserved cysteine to phenylalanine. Clonality was calculated as 1 minus Shannon entropy normalized by log2 of the number of productive unique TCRs. Whether scalp clones were CD4 or CD8 was inferred by matching scalp TCRbeta sequences against CD4 and CD8 repertoires sorted from blood. TCRdb retrieved this table from immuneACCESS and kept in-frame rearrangements only. Not all clones are present; in checked studies, unresolved V genes account for under half, and no reason is known for the remainder. V, J and clone size reflect that table, while D and trimming were determined from the DNA. This sample gives about 210,000 clones in total; roughly two fifths of them show up just once. Around 0.48% of the sample is taken by the ten largest.

The paper's findings and limits, for the study overall: The treated cohort was small, with a single nonresponder, so links between baseline CD8+ expansion and response need larger studies. Compared with normal scalp, lesional scalp, particularly in alopecia totalis/universalis, had higher clonality and more expanded CD8+ clones, which suggests antigenic drive. Shared TCR sequences between patients were less evident than in mice, which may be partly attributable to HLA diversity in the patient population. Many expanded lesional clones persisted in scalp and blood during tofacitinib treatment, which may partly explain relapse after stopping treatment. Unlike mouse skin, where gammadelta T cells dominate, normal human skin contains resident alphabeta T cells that get sequenced too, which complicates analysis of the scalp TCR repertoire. With tofacitinib, both scalp clonality and the number of expanded CD8+ clones among the top 100 scalp clones went down significantly.

Trimming leaves V shorter by 5 bases and J shorter by 2 bases, with the junction holding 6 bases beyond the gene matches. As encoded in the germline V gene, CDR1 is MNHEY while CDR2 is SVGAGI. CDR3 length: 15 amino acids, cysteine to phenylalanine. Solely the CDR3 DNA is kept, with 45 bases framed from the first base. This TCR came from a human donor with alopecia areata. The material sequenced was CD4+ T cells sorted from blood, taken at week 34, from a patient treated with tofacitinib. The chain joins TRBV6-5 to TRBJ2-1; TRBD1 fits 7 bases in the junction. The nucleotides read TGTGCCAGCAGTCTGGACAGGTCAACCTACAATGAGCAGTTCTTC. This codes for CASSLDRSTYNEQFF.